This TCR beta chain was recovered during a study of T-cell memory formation after mild COVID-19. About the study: The TCR clusters were mostly specific to one donor.

TCRdb re-analysed the 5' RACE reads in MiXCR, keeping a single row per CDR3 protein. The sample carries under 200,000 distinct CDR3 sequences, 11% recorded once. General study points: Detection of some responders pre-infection suggested pre-existing cross-reactive memory T cells participated. Contracting clones from day 15 to 85 showed balanced CD4/CD8; later expanders favored CD4+.

CDR3 length: 13 amino acids. Trimming took off 1 base at V and 4 bases at J, with 8 bases between the two ends. Germline-derived CDR1 and CDR2 are SGHNT and YYREEE (reference sequence). On this clonotype itself: What it binds is not known.

This TCR was recovered from a man aged 18 to 30 who had mild COVID-19 (a few samples of this study predate the infection). Cell type and time point are not known. The sample was PBMCs or a T cell subset sorted from them (not recorded which). This rearrangement joins TRBV5-4 to TRBJ1-1; D is unresolved. The CDR3 sequence is CASSLRGGTEAFF. Written as DNA, the CDR3 is TGTGCCAGCAGCTTGCGAGGAGGCACTGAAGCTTTCTTT.